This TCR beta chain appears in the sequencing data of a study of OX40 agonist ivuxolimab in advanced cancers. Sequenced by immunoSEQ multiplex PCR; TCRdb stores in-frame clones only, minus some. The sample has over 55,000 clones, roughly nine tenths seen once. Looked up from germline, CDR1 is SGHNT and CDR2 is YENEEA. There are 15 residues in the CDR3. The V segment lost 5 bases and the J segment 8 bases; nucleotides outside the gene matches: 12. The chain links TRBV11-3 to TRBJ2-1; 7 nucleotides align to TRBD1. The sequence came from an adult with an advanced solid tumor such as melanoma, head and neck, liver or kidney cancer. This specimen consisted of CD4+ or CD8+ T cells sorted from blood, obtained in a trial of the OX40 agonist ivuxolimab. The CDR3, as DNA: TGTGCCAGCAGCGAGGGACAGTCGGTGGAGGATGAGCAGTTCTTC. Amino acids: CASSEGQSVEDEQFF.